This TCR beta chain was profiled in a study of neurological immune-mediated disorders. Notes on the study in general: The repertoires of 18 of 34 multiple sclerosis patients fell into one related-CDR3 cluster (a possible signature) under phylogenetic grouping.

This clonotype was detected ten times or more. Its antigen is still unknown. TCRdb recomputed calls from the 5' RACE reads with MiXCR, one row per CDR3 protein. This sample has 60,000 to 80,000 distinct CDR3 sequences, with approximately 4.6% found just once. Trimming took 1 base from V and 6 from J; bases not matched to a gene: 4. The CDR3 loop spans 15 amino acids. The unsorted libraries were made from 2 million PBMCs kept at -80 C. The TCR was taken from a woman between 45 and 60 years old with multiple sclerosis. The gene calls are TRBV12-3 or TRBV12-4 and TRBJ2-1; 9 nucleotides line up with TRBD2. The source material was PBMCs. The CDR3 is CASSLGGLASNEQFF. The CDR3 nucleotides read TGTGCCAGCAGTTTAGGGGGACTAGCCTCCAATGAGCAGTTCTTC.